This T cell receptor (beta chain) emerged from a study of T cells after yellow fever vaccination. Study details: The fractions with low cell numbers were processed using SMART-Seq v4 Ultra Low Input. Study-wide points: Across the CD4 and CD8 compartments, a small share of clonotypes was present in both.

Concerning this clonotype: Its target is unknown.

Template switching with 5'RACE generated the TCR cDNA and added a universal primer site and UMIs. TCRdb re-derived calls from the 5' RACE reads in MiXCR, one entry per CDR3 protein. The repertoire holds hundreds of thousands of distinct CDR3 sequences, with around 12% as singletons. Trimming pared 10 bases from V and 2 bases from J, leaving 9 bases between. The CDR3 covers 12 residues. The V gene's germline CDR1 is WSHSY and CDR2 SAAADI. The sample in question was CD4+ T cells sorted from PBMCs, obtained 15 days after the yellow fever booster vaccination. The TCR sequence derives from a man aged 18 to 30 who received the YFV17D yellow fever vaccine. The chain uses TRBV10-2 and TRBJ1-5; D ambiguous. The CDR3 region is CATRTGNQPQHF. CDR3 nucleotide sequence: TGCGCCACCCGGACGGGCAATCAGCCCCAGCATTTT.